Listed here is a single TCR beta chain. This clone was seen a handful of times. Its specific antigen is unknown. Base qualities are not recorded, but no much larger clone differs from it by a single base. One collaborating source in Seattle enrolled patients while the patients were actively infected and followed the patients over time throughout the course of disease. Each collaborating institution followed its own protocols to collect whole blood in K2EDTA tubes. For TCRbeta analysis, collaborators shipped samples in one of three forms: frozen whole blood, isolated PBMCs, or DNA extracted from either of those sample types. TCRbeta CDR3 regions were amplified from genomic DNA by means of the immunoSEQ Assay, a bias-controlled multiplex PCR. The paper's data handling went like this. Nucleated cell counts per sample were estimated from amplification of reference gene primers within the assay. To quantify the absolute abundance of each unique TCRbeta CDR3 rearrangement, sequence reads were collapsed and filtered. For each sample, productive Simpson clonality was calculated by taking the square root of Simpson's diversity index across productive rearrangements. In TCRdb, the immuneACCESS table is reduced to in-frame sequences with V and J assigned. These tables do not hold every clone; where another copy was compared, an unresolved V gene accounts for under half, and the others remain unexplained. That table gives V, J and clone size, and the DNA gave D and trimming. This sample lists fewer than 300,000 clones; approximately 83% were detected once. The ten biggest clones cover 15% to 18% of the sample.

The data were taken from a study of blood T cell repertoires in COVID-19 (TCRdb year 2020). The study in broad terms: Samples from collaborators originated in the United States, Italy and Spain and spanned both the acute and convalescent phases of COVID-19. The repertoires were released in a freely available public database intended as a resource for research on the immune response to SARS-CoV-2. Where HLA class I and class II types were available, the types were taken from metadata supplied by the sample provider, not from assay-based typing. Subjects who had been exposed to COVID-19, were actively infected with it, or had recovered from it provided the deeply sampled blood TCRbeta repertoires that made up the dataset. The material from the prospective study consisted of cDNA or gDNA derived from T cells, B-cell-depleted T cells, or PBMCs. A de-identified subject ID, COVID-19 status, age in years and sex were almost always included in the sample metadata. Samples were obtained from the ongoing ImmuneRACE study (first 160 participants) and from roughly 1,300 subjects provided by 6 global collaborators. Overall study results and their limits: The amount of clinical and demographic metadata varied by source and participant and was provided uncurated.

Taken from cysteine to phenylalanine, the CDR3 has 18 residues. The DNA shown is the 54-base CDR3, in frame from base 1. CDR1 and CDR2, looked up from the germline V gene, are LGHNA and YSLEER. Trimming removed 0 bases from V and 6 bases from J; the gene matches leave 8 bases unexplained. The specimen was peripheral blood. This chain is built from TRBV4-3 and TRBJ2-2, and TRBD2 matches 12 of the central bases. The receptor was isolated from a person aged 65 to 85 with COVID-19, enrolled during active disease. The nucleotide sequence is given as TGCGCCAGCAGCCAAGATCGACTAGCGGGAGTCAATGCCGGGGAGCTGTTTTTT. This translates into CASSQDRLAGVNAGELFF.